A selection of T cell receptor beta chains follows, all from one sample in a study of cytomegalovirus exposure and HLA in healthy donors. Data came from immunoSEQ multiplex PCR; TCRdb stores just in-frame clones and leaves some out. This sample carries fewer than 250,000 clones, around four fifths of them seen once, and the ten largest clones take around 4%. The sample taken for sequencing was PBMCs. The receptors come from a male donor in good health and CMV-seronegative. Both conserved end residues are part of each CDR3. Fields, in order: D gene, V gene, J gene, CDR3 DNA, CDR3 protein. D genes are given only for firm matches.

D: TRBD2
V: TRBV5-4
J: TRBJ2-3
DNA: TGTGCCAGCAGCCCTAGCGGGATAGATACGCAGTATTTT
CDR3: CASSPSGIDTQYF

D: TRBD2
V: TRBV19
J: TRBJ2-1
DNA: TGTGCCAGTAGTCAGACTAGCAGCTCCTACAATGAGCAGTTCTTC
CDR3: CASSQTSSSYNEQFF

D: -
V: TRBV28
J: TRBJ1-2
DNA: TGTGCCAGCAGGCGTGGCCAGGGGGGCTACACCTTC
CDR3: CASRRGQGGYTF

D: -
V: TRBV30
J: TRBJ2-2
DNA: TGTGCCTGGAGTCCGGGGTCGGTCACCGGGGAGCTGTTTTTT
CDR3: CAWSPGSVTGELFF

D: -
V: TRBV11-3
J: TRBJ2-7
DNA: TGTGCCAGCAGCTTTGGTCAGGCGGGCGAGCAGTACTTC
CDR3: CASSFGQAGEQYF

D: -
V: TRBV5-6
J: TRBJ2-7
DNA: TGTGCCAGCAGCCTAAACTCCTACGAGCAGTACTTC
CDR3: CASSLNSYEQYF

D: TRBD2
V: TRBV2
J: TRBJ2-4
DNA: TGTGCCAGCAGCAACCCGGGACTAGCGGATACCAAAAACATTCAGTACTTC
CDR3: CASSNPGLADTKNIQYF

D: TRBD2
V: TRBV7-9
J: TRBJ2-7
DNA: TGTGCCAGCAGACCTCGGACTAGCGGGAGCAACGAGCAGTACTTC
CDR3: CASRPRTSGSNEQYF

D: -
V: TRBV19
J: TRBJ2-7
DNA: TGTGCCAGTAGTATAGGACAGGGGAGGGCTTACGAGCAGTACTTC
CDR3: CASSIGQGRAYEQYF

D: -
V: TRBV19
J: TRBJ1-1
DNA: TGTGCCAGTAGTATAGAATCCGGGACAGAAGCTTTCTTT
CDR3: CASSIESGTEAFF